This T cell receptor beta chain is drawn from a study of T cell repertoires in cytomegalovirus infection. About the research overall: The authors relied on CMV epitopes, both recently identified HLA-C-restricted and well-studied HLA-B-restricted. An indication of both CMV infection and matching HLA type came from public TCR beta signatures. General observations from the study: There were HLA-C-restricted CMV-specific TCR beta clonotypes dominating the ex vivo response. Pooled public TCR beta family frequency picked out CMV carriers with the relevant HLA.

Germline V CDR1 and CDR2: LGHNA, YSLEER. V shed 3 bases and J 5 bases; nucleotides not matched to a gene: 3. The CDR3 loop spans 13 amino acids. TCRdb ran MiXCR on the reads and lists one entry per CDR3 protein. The sample gives a few hundred thousand distinct CDR3 sequences, roughly 34% of which show up once; approximately 12% is in the top ten. On this clonotype: The antigen remains undetermined.

The sequence was obtained from a human donor in good health (CMV status not recorded). Some clones in this sample may be carry-over from other donors' samples. Sequencing was performed on cultured PBMCs, taken from culture after CMV antigen stimulation. The J gene is TRBJ1-2, the V gene TRBV4-3; 7 bases line up with TRBD1. CDR3 sequence: CASSHGTEYGYTF. CDR3 nucleotide sequence: TGCGCCAGCAGCCATGGGACAGAGTATGGCTACACCTTC.